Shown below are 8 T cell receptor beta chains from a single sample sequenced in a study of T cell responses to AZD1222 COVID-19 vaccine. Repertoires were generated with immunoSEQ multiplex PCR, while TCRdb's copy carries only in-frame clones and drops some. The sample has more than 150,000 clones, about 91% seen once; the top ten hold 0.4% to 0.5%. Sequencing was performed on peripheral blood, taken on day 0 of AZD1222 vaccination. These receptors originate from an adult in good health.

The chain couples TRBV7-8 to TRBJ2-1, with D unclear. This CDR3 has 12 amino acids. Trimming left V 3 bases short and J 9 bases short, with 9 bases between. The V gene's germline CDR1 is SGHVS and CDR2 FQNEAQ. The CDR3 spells CASSFGSSEQFF. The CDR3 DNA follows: TGTGCCAGCAGCTTCGGGTCATCTGAGCAGTTCTTC.

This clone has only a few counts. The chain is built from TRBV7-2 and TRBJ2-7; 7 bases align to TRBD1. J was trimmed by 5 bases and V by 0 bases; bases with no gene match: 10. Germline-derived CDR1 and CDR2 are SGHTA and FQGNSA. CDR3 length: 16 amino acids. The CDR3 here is CASSLAWAHRGHEQYF. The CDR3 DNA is TGTGCCAGCAGCTTAGCGTGGGCCCACAGGGGCCACGAGCAGTACTTC.

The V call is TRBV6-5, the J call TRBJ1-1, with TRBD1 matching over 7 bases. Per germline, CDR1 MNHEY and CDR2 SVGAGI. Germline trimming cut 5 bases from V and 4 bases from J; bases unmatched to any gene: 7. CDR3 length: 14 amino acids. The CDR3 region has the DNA TGTGCCAGCAGTAAGACAGGGCGCGGCACTGAAGCTTTCTTT. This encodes CASSKTGRGTEAFF.

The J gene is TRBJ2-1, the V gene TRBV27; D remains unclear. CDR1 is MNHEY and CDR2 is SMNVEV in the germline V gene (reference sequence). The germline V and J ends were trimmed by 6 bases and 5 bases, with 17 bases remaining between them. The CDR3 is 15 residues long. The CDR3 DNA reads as TGTGCCAGCAGCCCCGGGTTCCTGAATAACAATGAGCAGTTCTTC. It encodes CASSPGFLNNNEQFF.

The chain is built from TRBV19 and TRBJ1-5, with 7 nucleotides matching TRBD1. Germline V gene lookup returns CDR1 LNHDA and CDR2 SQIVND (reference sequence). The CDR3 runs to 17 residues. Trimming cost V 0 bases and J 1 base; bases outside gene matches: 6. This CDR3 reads CASSIDPRGKSNQPQHF. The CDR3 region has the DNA TGTGCCAGTAGTATAGATCCCAGGGGGAAGAGCAATCAGCCCCAGCATTTT.

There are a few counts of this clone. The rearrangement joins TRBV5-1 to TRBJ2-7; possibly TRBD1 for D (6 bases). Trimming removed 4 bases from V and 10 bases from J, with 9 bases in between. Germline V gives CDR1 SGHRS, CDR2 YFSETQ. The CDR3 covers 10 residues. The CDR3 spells CASSEGDQYF. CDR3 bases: TGCGCCAGCAGCGAGGGGGACCAGTACTTC.

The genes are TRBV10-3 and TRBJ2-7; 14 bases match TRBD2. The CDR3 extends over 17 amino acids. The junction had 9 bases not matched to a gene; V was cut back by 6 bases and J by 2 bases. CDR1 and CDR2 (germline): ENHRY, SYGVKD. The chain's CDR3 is CAISLTSGRARTYEQYF. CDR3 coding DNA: TGTGCCATCAGCCTGACTAGCGGGAGGGCTCGAACCTACGAGCAGTACTTC.

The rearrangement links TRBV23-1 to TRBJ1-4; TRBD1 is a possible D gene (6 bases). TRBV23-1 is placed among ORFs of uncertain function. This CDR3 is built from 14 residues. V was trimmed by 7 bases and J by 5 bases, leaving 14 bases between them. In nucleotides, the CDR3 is TGCGCCAGCAACCTATCAGGGGTAAATGAAAAACTGTTTTTT. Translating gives CASNLSGVNEKLFF.